These 21 T cell receptor beta chains originate from one sample sequenced in a study of cytomegalovirus exposure and HLA in healthy donors. Primers for the PCR totalled 60 Vbeta and 13 Jbeta. Measured with immunoSEQ multiplex PCR; TCRdb has only the in-frame clones, and not every one. This table holds approximately 91,000 clones, about two thirds found once. The sequencing sample was made of PBMCs. The receptors shown here come from a female donor in good health and CMV-seronegative.

This rearrangement joins TRBV2 to TRBJ2-5; D is uncertain. The V and J ends lost 3 bases and 3 bases respectively, with 8 bases between them. CDR3 length equals 13 residues. Germline CDR1 SNHLY, CDR2 FYNNEI. The CDR3 region is CASSDDQKETQYF. In DNA form, the CDR3 reads TGTGCCAGCAGTGATGATCAGAAAGAGACCCAGTACTTC.

There are a few counts of this clone. The gene calls are TRBV5-4 and TRBJ2-2; D ambiguous. In germline, CDR1 is SGHNT, CDR2 YYREEE (reference sequence). Trimming stripped 0 bases from V and 1 base from J, with 4 bases between. CDR3 size: 14 residues. CDR3 coding DNA: TGTGCCAGCAGCTTGGGCAGGAACACCGGGGAGCTGTTTTTT. As protein: CASSLGRNTGELFF.

The chain carries TRBV15 and TRBJ2-2, with 16 bases aligning to TRBD2. The length of the CDR3 is 19 residues. With V trimmed by 4 bases and J by 4 bases, 9 bases remained unmatched. Germline CDR1 reads LNHNV; CDR2 reads YYDKDF (reference sequence). In nucleotides, the CDR3 is TGTGCCACCAGCATACCTCCGGGACTAGCGGGGGGGCTCACCGGGGAGCTGTTTTTT. Translation gives CATSIPPGLAGGLTGELFF.

The sample holds a few counts of this clone. The chain combines TRBV13 with TRBJ2-3; a possible D gene is TRBD2 (5 bases). Looked up from germline, CDR1 is PRHDT and CDR2 is FYEKMQ (reference sequence). V lost 7 bases to trimming and J lost 0 bases, with 14 bases between them. The CDR3 is 15 amino acids. This CDR3 reads CASTSGGRSTDTQYF. The CDR3 DNA is TGTGCCAGCACCTCTGGAGGACGGAGCACAGATACGCAGTATTTT.

The V call is TRBV6-6, the J call TRBJ1-2; a possible D gene is TRBD1 (5 bases). CDR1 and CDR2 (germline): MNHNY, SVGAGI (reference sequence). The CDR3 is made up of 15 amino acids. The germline V and J ends were trimmed by 6 bases and 4 bases, with 18 bases remaining between them. The CDR3 DNA reads as TGTGCCAGCAGGGGAGGGGAGGCGTGGGTCTATGGCTACACCTTC. Translation: CASRGGEAWVYGYTF.

This chain joins TRBV27 and TRBJ2-7; tentative D call: TRBD1 (6 bases). The germline CDR1 and CDR2 sequences are MNHEY and SMNVEV (reference sequence). Trimming left V 6 bases short and J 4 bases short, with 13 bases between. The CDR3 covers 13 residues. CDR3 region: CASSPTGTYEQYF. In DNA, the CDR3 is TGTGCCAGCAGCCCAACGGGGACATACGAGCAGTACTTC.

The J gene is TRBJ2-2, the V gene TRBV5-1; D is unresolved. The V gene lost 4 bases and the J gene lost 3 bases, with 7 bases spanning the gap. The CDR3 extends over 13 amino acids. Germline values: CDR1 SGHRS, CDR2 YFSETQ. The CDR3 coding sequence is TGCGCCAGCAGCCCCGAGTACACCGGGGAGCTGTTTTTT. Its protein product is CASSPEYTGELFF.

The chain is built from TRBV6-5 and TRBJ1-6; TRBD1 aligns across 9 bases. Germline V CDR1 and CDR2: MNHEY, SVGAGI. CDR3 length equals 14 residues. Germline trimming cut 6 bases from V and 10 bases from J; bases unmatched to any gene: 7. As DNA, the CDR3 is TGTGCCAGCAGGGGACAGGGAGTGCGGTCACCCCTCCACTTT. Residues: CASRGQGVRSPLHF.

This chain links TRBV9 with TRBJ2-7; a possible D gene is TRBD2 (5 bases). The CDR3 length is 14 residues. Per the germline V gene, CDR1 is SGDLS and CDR2 is YYNGEE. Trimming cost V 0 bases and J 2 bases, with 9 bases left between them. The CDR3 is CASSVGWGAYEQYF. The CDR3 region has the DNA TGTGCCAGCAGCGTAGGGTGGGGAGCCTACGAGCAGTACTTC. The entire variable domain, with the rest obtained from reference TRBV9 and TRBJ2-7, is as follows: DSGVTQTPKHLITATGQRVTLRCSPRSGDLSVYWYQQSLDQGLQFLIQYYNGEERAKGNILERFSAQQFPDLHSELNLSSLELGDSALYFCASSVGWGAYEQYFGPGTRLTVT.

The chain uses TRBV15 and TRBJ1-5; 7 positions agree with TRBD1. Germline trimming cut 0 bases from V and 2 bases from J; bases unmatched to any gene: 4. The CDR3 loop spans 16 amino acids. Germline V CDR1 and CDR2: LNHNV, YYDKDF (reference sequence). The CDR3 sequence is CATSRDRTGGNQPQHF. In DNA, the CDR3 is TGTGCCACCAGCAGAGATCGGACAGGTGGCAATCAGCCCCAGCATTTT.

This sequence joins TRBV28 and TRBJ2-7, with TRBD1 matching 8 bases. Germline lookup yields CDR1 MDHEN and CDR2 SYDVKM. Trimming at V came to 6 bases and at J to 3 bases, leaving 7 bases not matched to a gene. The CDR3 covers 14 residues. The CDR3 reads CASSSGQEYYEQYF. CDR3 DNA sequence: TGTGCCAGCAGCTCGGGACAGGAATACTACGAGCAGTACTTC.

This clone appeared a few times. The gene calls are TRBV30 and TRBJ2-2, with D perhaps matching TRBD1 (6 bases). The ends were cut back, 2 bases at V and 5 bases at J, with 9 bases in the middle. There are 13 residues in the CDR3. Germline CDR1 GTSNPN, CDR2 SVGIG (reference sequence). The CDR3 protein is CAWSQDSTGELFF. CDR3 DNA: TGTGCCTGGAGTCAGGACAGTACCGGGGAGCTGTTTTTT.

The CDR3 coding sequence is TGTGCCAGCAGCGTGTCAGGGGGCTCTGGAAACACCATATATTTT. As protein: CASSVSGGSGNTIYF. This chain links TRBV9 with TRBJ1-3; 7 bases line up with TRBD1. The V gene's germline CDR1 is SGDLS and CDR2 YYNGEE. V lost 2 bases and J lost 0; bases outside the gene matches: 2. The CDR3 sequence is 15 residues long.

The chain combines TRBV5-4 with TRBJ2-3, with 7 bases identical to TRBD2. Germline V gives CDR1 SGHNT, CDR2 YYREEE (reference sequence). Unmatched junction bases numbered 20, after V lost 5 bases and J lost 8 bases. The CDR3 spans 17 residues. The CDR3 is CASSRTSAMGAGVTQYF. CDR3 bases: TGTGCCAGCAGTCGTACTAGCGCTATGGGTGCGGGGGTTACGCAGTATTTT.

The chain joins TRBV20-1 to TRBJ1-1; D possibly corresponds to TRBD1 (6 bases). CDR1 and CDR2 (germline): DFQATT, SNEGSKA (reference sequence). CDR3 length: 11 amino acids. DNA of the CDR3: TGCAGCACACAGGGGAACACTGAAGCTTTCTTT. It is translated as CSTQGNTEAFF.

The genes are TRBV5-1 and TRBJ2-5; D ambiguous. Per germline, CDR1 SGHRS and CDR2 YFSETQ. With 4 bases removed from V and 1 base from J, the gap between germline ends came to 5 bases. There are 12 residues in the CDR3. Here the CDR3 reads CASSPSQETQYF. CDR3 coding DNA: TGCGCCAGCAGCCCGTCCCAAGAGACCCAGTACTTC.

This chain joins TRBV19 and TRBJ1-4; the D gene is possibly TRBD1 (5 bases). The CDR3 is 18 amino acids. Per germline, CDR1 LNHDA and CDR2 SQIVND (reference sequence). V was clipped by 1 base and J by 0 bases, with 15 bases between them. Here the CDR3 reads CASSIGAGKGSTNEKLFF. CDR3 sequence (DNA): TGTGCCAGTAGTATAGGGGCAGGGAAAGGTTCAACTAATGAAAAACTGTTTTTT.

The chain employs TRBV4-3 and TRBJ2-1; possibly TRBD2 for D (5 bases). Deletions cut 0 bases from V and 5 bases from J, with 14 bases between. Germline assignment: CDR1 LGHNA and CDR2 YSLEER. The CDR3 runs to 16 residues. The CDR3 DNA reads as TGCGCCAGCAGCCAAGATAGGCGGGCGGAGAACAATGAGCAGTTCTTC. This codes for CASSQDRRAENNEQFF.

The genes are TRBV27 and TRBJ2-6; the match to TRBD1 covers 9 bases. Germline V gene lookup returns CDR1 MNHEY and CDR2 SMNVEV (reference sequence). The CDR3 runs 16 residues. V trimming: 5 bases; J trimming: 2 bases; junction bases outside the gene matches: 4. CDR3 in DNA: TGTGCCAGCAGTCCGGACAGGGGAACTGGGGCCAACGTCCTGACTTTC. It codes for CASSPDRGTGANVLTF.

In regard to this clone: A junction boundary mismatches the germline segment, possibly from a read error. The rearrangement links TRBV19 to TRBJ2-2; D remains unclear. The CDR3 consists of 14 residues. CDR1 LNHDA and CDR2 SQIVND come from the germline V gene (reference sequence). The CDR3 coding sequence is TGTGCCAGTAAGGCGGAAAAGCTCACCCGGGAGCTGTTTTTT. Translation gives CASKAEKLTRELFF.

This chain joins TRBV6-5 and TRBJ1-6; TRBD1 agrees at 9 bases. V gave up 3 bases and J gave up 7 bases; unmatched junction bases: 4. Per germline, CDR1 MNHEY and CDR2 SVGAGI. The length of the CDR3 is 15 residues. CDR3 residues: CASSYSGTGNSPLHF. CDR3 bases: TGTGCCAGCAGTTATTCCGGGACAGGGAATTCACCCCTCCACTTT.